This T cell receptor beta chain was profiled in a study of blood T cells in healthy people across ages. The study's findings and limits: A strong correlation was seen between TCR beta diversity and naive T cell percentage. Donor CMV status, an unknown factor, possibly confounded changes in expanded clonotypes. Higher diversity and more naive CD4+ cells were features of long-lived donors, compared to aged donors.

This clonotype occurred a few times. What it recognizes is unknown. One end of the junction does not line up with germline, which may come from a read error. Through a sample-barcoded 5' primer and a J-beta primer mix, a second PCR was run for roughly 6 to 12 cycles. TCRdb processed the 5' RACE reads anew with MiXCR; each CDR3 protein has one entry. The data show some 1.7 million distinct CDR3 sequences, with about 28% seen just once and 7.7% held by the top ten. The sequenced sample consisted of blood. The sequence came from a woman in her twenties or thirties in good health.

The CDR3 DNA reads TGTGCCAGCAGCTTACTCCCAAAACAGGCGGCCGGGGAGTTGTTTTTT. Its protein product is CASSLLPKQAAGELFF. This chain connects TRBV7-6 to TRBJ2-2; D possibly matches TRBD1 or TRBD2 (5 bases each). Germline V CDR1 and CDR2: SGHVS, FNYEAQ. The CDR3 contains 16 residues.